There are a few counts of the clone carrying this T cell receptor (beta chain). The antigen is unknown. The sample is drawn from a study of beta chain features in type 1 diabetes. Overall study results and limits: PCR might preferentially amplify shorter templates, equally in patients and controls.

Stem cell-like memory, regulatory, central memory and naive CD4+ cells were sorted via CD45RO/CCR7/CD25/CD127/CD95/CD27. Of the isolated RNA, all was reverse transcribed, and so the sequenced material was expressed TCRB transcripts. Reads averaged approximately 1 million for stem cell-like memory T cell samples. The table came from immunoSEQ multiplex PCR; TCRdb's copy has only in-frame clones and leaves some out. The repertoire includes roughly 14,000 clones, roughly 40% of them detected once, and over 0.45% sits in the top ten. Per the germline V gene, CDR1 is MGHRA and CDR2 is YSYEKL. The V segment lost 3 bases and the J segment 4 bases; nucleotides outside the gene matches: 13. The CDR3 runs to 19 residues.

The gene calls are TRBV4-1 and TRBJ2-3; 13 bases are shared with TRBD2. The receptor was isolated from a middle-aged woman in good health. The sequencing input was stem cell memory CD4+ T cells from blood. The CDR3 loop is CASSHATSGGGGGSDTQYF. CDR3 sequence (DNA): TGCGCCAGCAGCCATGCCACTAGCGGGGGGGGCGGTGGCTCAGATACGCAGTATTTT.